A selection of T cell receptor beta chains follows, all from one sample in a study of early stage breast cancer tumors. Repertoires were generated with immunoSEQ multiplex PCR, while TCRdb's copy carries only in-frame clones and drops some. Of about 3,300 clones listed, almost 65% were seen once; the top ten hold 16%. Sequencing was performed on breast tumor tissue. All receptors come from a person aged 35-55 years with breast cancer. The CDR3 runs from the conserved cysteine through the conserved F or W. A D gene is named only where the DNA matches it firmly. Size is omitted from some rows. Given values are once, few, many or a class for expanded clones.

j_call clone_size d_call v_call cdr3_nt cdr3_aa
TRBJ1-1 NA NA TRBV11-2 TGTGCCAGCAGCCCCACCGGGACATTGAACACTGAAGCTTTCTTT CASSPTGTLNTEAFF
TRBJ2-1 NA NA TRBV7-9 TGTGCCAGCAGCTTAGGAGCGGACAATGAGCAGTTCTTC CASSLGADNEQFF
TRBJ1-2 few NA TRBV9 TGTGCCAGCAGCACCTACCCGGACGGGGACGATGGCTACACCTTC CASSTYPDGDDGYTF
TRBJ2-7 medium-sized NA TRBV4-2 TGTGCCAGCAGCCCTGGACAGCTAACCTACGAGCAGTACTTC CASSPGQLTYEQYF
TRBJ1-5 NA NA TRBV19 TGTGCCAGTAGTATAGCAGCGGGCGGCAATCAGCCCCAGCATTTT CASSIAAGGNQPQHF
TRBJ1-1 NA TRBD1 TRBV5-4 TGTGCCAGCAGCTTCCGGGACAGGGGGCCGTGGACTGAAGCTTTCTTT CASSFRDRGPWTEAFF
TRBJ2-1 once NA TRBV7-3 TGTGCCAGCAGCCGTCCTGGGACTCAGGTGGTGTTCTTC CASSRPGTQVVFF
TRBJ2-5 NA TRBD1 TRBV5-6 TGTGCCAGCAGCTTCAAGACACAGACAGGGGGCCAAGAGACCCAGTACTTC CASSFKTQTGGQETQYF
TRBJ1-1 NA NA TRBV5-7 TGTGCCAGCAGCTTTACAATGAACACTGAAGCTTTCTTT CASSFTMNTEAFF
TRBJ2-3 NA NA TRBV7-3 TGTGCCAGCAGCCCCTGGGCAGGGGAGACAGATACGCAGTATTTT CASSPWAGETDTQYF
TRBJ1-3 NA TRBD1 TRBV10-3 TGTGCCTCTATCAACCCAACAGGGGGCTACGGAAACACCATATATTTT CASINPTGGYGNTIYF
TRBJ2-7 NA NA TRBV2 TGTGCCAGCAGTCTGAAGGACGAGCAGTACTTC CASSLKDEQYF
TRBJ2-7 NA TRBD2 TRBV18 TGTGCCAGCTCTCGCGGGGGACTAGCGGTAAGCTCCTACGAGCAGTACTTC CASSRGGLAVSSYEQYF
TRBJ2-7 NA TRBD2 TRBV28 TGTGCCAGCAGTTCCAGACTAGCGCTTTACGAGCAGTACTTC CASSSRLALYEQYF
TRBJ2-7 NA NA TRBV5-8 TGTGCCAGCAGCTTGGCGTTTGGGGGACGAGCCTACGAGCAGTACTTC CASSLAFGGRAYEQYF
TRBJ1-3 NA NA TRBV5-1 TGCGCCAGCAGCTTAGGGAGCTCTGGAAACACCATATATTTT CASSLGSSGNTIYF
TRBJ2-1 NA TRBD2 TRBV6-6 TGTGCCAGCAGTAAAACTAGCGCGAACAATGAGCAGTTCTTC CASSKTSANNEQFF
TRBJ2-2 once NA TRBV19 TGTGCCAGTAGTATCTTTTCGAACACCGGGGAGCTGTTTTTT CASSIFSNTGELFF
TRBJ2-5 few TRBD2 TRBV25-1 TGTGCCAGCAGTTTCGGGACTAGCGGTCAAGAGACCCAGTACTTC CASSFGTSGQETQYF
TRBJ2-2 NA NA TRBV6-4 TGTGCCAGCAGTGACAGGGCCGCCGGGGAGCTGTTTTTT CASSDRAAGELFF
TRBJ2-1 once TRBD2 TRBV5-5 TGTGCCAGCAGCGGGAGCGGGAGTATTGAGCAGTTCTTC CASSGSGSIEQFF
TRBJ2-3 NA TRBD1 TRBV19 TGTGCCAGTAGTAGAGGACAGGGCCCCTATACGCAGTATTTT CASSRGQGPYTQYF
TRBJ1-5 NA NA TRBV28 TGTGCCAGTACCCCGTGGGGCAATCAGCCCCAGCATTTT CASTPWGNQPQHF
TRBJ2-7 once NA TRBV29-1 TGCAGCGTTGAGTCGGTTTCCTACGAGCAGTACTTC CSVESVSYEQYF
TRBJ1-1 once TRBD1 TRBV13 TGTGCCAGCAGCCCCCCCCGGGACAGGTCCCCGAACACTGAAGCTTTCTTT CASSPPRDRSPNTEAFF
TRBJ2-2 NA TRBD2 TRBV28 TGTGCCAGCTTGGCTAGCGGGAACACCGGGGAGCTGTTTTTT CASLASGNTGELFF
TRBJ1-1 few NA TRBV28 TGTGCCAGCACCCCTAGGACGGCGTTCAGGACTGAAGCTTTCTTT CASTPRTAFRTEAFF
TRBJ2-1 NA TRBD2 TRBV7-3 TGTGCCAGCAGCTTAAATCAGGCTAGCGGGAGTGGTGAGCAGTTCTTC CASSLNQASGSGEQFF
TRBJ2-1 NA TRBD2 TRBV10-3 TGTGCCATCAGTGAGCTGACTAGCGGGAGGGGCAATGAGCAGTTCTTC CAISELTSGRGNEQFF
TRBJ2-4 NA TRBD2 TRBV28 TGTGCCAGCAGCCAGGGGACTAGCGGGATAGCCAAAAACATTCAGTACTTC CASSQGTSGIAKNIQYF
TRBJ2-3 NA NA TRBV21-1 TGTGCCAGCAGCAAAGTCTGGCTAGCGGGAGGGCCGGATACGCAGTATTTT CASSKVWLAGGPDTQYF
TRBJ2-7 few TRBD1 TRBV4-1 TGCGCCAGCAGCCAAGCAAGCGGAATCGGGACAGGGGACTACGAGCAGTACTTC CASSQASGIGTGDYEQYF
TRBJ2-7 few TRBD2 TRBV19 TGTGCCAGTAGTACGGGACTAATCCCCAAGCAGTACTTC CASSTGLIPKQYF
TRBJ2-6 NA NA TRBV28 TGTGCCAGCAGTTTCATCACCTCTGGGGCCAACGTCCTGACTTTC CASSFITSGANVLTF
TRBJ1-3 NA NA TRBV5-1 TGCGCCAGCAGCCTCGGGAGCTCTGGAAACACCATATATTTT CASSLGSSGNTIYF
TRBJ2-1 NA TRBD1 TRBV28 TGTGCCAGCAGCCGAGGGGGCCGGTCCTACAATGAGCAGTTCTTC CASSRGGRSYNEQFF
TRBJ2-3 NA NA TRBV2 TGTGCCAGCAGGAAGGGGGGAGGACTGATTGATACGCAGTATTTT CASRKGGGLIDTQYF
TRBJ2-2 NA NA TRBV1 TGCACCAGCAGCCAAGATGGGCTAGTCCACGGGGAGCTGTTTTTT CTSSQDGLVHGELFF
TRBJ2-4 few NA TRBV30 TGTGCCTGGAGTTCCTCGGACAGCGAACGACCCAAAAACATTCAGTACTTC CAWSSSDSERPKNIQYF
TRBJ2-1 few NA TRBV6-1 TGTGCCAGCAGTGAAGAGGGGGGGGAGTACAATGAGCAGTTCTTC CASSEEGGEYNEQFF
TRBJ2-3 NA TRBD2 TRBV2 TGTGCCAGCAGTGTGACTAGCGGGAGCCGGGATACGCAGTATTTT CASSVTSGSRDTQYF
TRBJ2-5 large NA TRBV27 TGTGCCAGCAGTTCCCGGCAAGAGACCCAGTACTTC CASSSRQETQYF
TRBJ2-7 once NA TRBV27 TGTGCCAGCAGTTTTACACACGGGGGGCTCTACGAGCAGTACTTC CASSFTHGGLYEQYF
TRBJ2-7 NA NA TRBV18 TGTGCCAGCTCACCACACCCCCGGGTTTCTCCTCCCCCCCTAGGGTACGAGCAGTACTTC CASSPHPRVSPPPLGYEQYF
TRBJ1-3 NA NA TRBV4-1 TGCGCCAGCAGCCCCCTAGGGGTCTCTGGAAACACCATATATTTT CASSPLGVSGNTIYF
TRBJ1-4 NA TRBD1 TRBV4-1 TGCGCCAGCAGCCCCCGGGACAGTAGCGAAAAACTGTTTTTT CASSPRDSSEKLFF